This T cell receptor beta chain was recorded in a study of cytotoxic CD8 clonotypes in ibrutinib-treated CLL. This clone has more than one count but fewer than ten. The repertoire was sequenced with immunoSEQ multiplex PCR; TCRdb's copy has only in-frame clones and lacks some. The top ten clones hold roughly 24% of a sample with more than 85,000 clones, over 60% of them seen once. This material consisted of PBMCs, taken after 24 months of ibrutinib treatment. The clonotype originates from a human donor with chronic lymphocytic leukemia.

The CDR3 sequence is CATSLPGQGAYGYTF. The DNA of the CDR3 is TGTGCCACCAGCTTGCCGGGACAGGGCGCCTATGGCTACACCTTC. V usage is TRBV15 and J usage is TRBJ1-2; 9 nucleotides agree with TRBD1. The CDR3 runs to 15 residues. Germline CDR1 LNHNV, CDR2 YYDKDF (reference sequence). Trimming cost V 5 bases and J 4 bases; bases outside gene matches: 8. The full variable domain, completed using reference TRBV15 and TRBJ1-2, is DAMVIQNPRYQVTQFGKPVTLSCSQTLNHNVMYWYQQKSSQAPKLLFHYYDKDFNNEADTPDNFQSRRPNTSFCFLDIRSPGLGDTAMYLCATSLPGQGAYGYTFGSGTRLTVV.